This TCR beta chain was obtained from a study of T cells in Graves' hyperthyroidism and ophthalmopathy. Study results and caveats: Blood samples included most of the expanded thyroid clonotypes exceeding 0.001. The model made its ophthalmopathy prediction, and onset followed a median roughly 6.5 months later.

From germline, CDR1 is SGHAT and CDR2 FQNNGV. CDR3 length: 17 amino acids. Unmatched junction bases numbered 6, after V lost 2 bases and J lost 3 bases. This clonotype was seen ten or more times. Its antigen remains unknown. Stable Graves' hyperthyroidism denoted no ophthalmopathy progression over 18 months. Patients were excluded for uncontrolled infection, other autoimmune disease, pregnancy or lactation. TCR beta CDR3 regions were amplified from RNA. The TCR CDR3 first-round RT-PCR relied on the HTBI primer set. TCRdb reanalysed the multiplex PCR reads using MiXCR and keeps one entry per CDR3 protein. The sample holds hundreds of thousands of distinct CDR3 sequences, approximately 14% seen once.

The rearrangement uses TRBV11-2 and TRBJ2-7; 14 nucleotides align to TRBD2. The sequenced sample was blood. The clonotype comes from a young woman with Graves' hyperthyroidism. The CDR3 DNA follows: TGTGCCAGCAGCTTACCTACCGGGACTAGCGGGAGCTACGAGCAGTACTTC. It yields the protein CASSLPTGTSGSYEQYF.